These T cell receptor beta chains were read from a single sample in a study of PD-1 blockade in classical Hodgkin lymphoma. The data were produced by immunoSEQ multiplex PCR, yet TCRdb's version contains in-frame clones alone and is incomplete. This table holds about 150,000 clones, less than 80% found once. Sequencing was performed on peripheral blood mononuclear cells (PBMCs), taken before the second cycle of nivolumab. The receptors stem from a human donor with classical Hodgkin lymphoma. Each CDR3 is given with its conserved first and last residue. Fields, in order: V gene, D gene, CDR3 length, J gene, clone size, CDR3 DNA, CDR3 protein. D genes are given only for firm matches. For some rows the clone size is stated as once, few or many, or as a class when expanded; others skip it.

V gene: TRBV6-5; D gene: NA; CDR3 length: 14; J gene: TRBJ2-5; clone size: NA; CDR3 DNA: TGTGCCACCTCGACCAGGATGGTCCAAGAGACCCAGTACTTC; CDR3 protein: CATSTRMVQETQYF
V gene: TRBV19; D gene: NA; CDR3 length: 13; J gene: TRBJ1-1; clone size: NA; CDR3 DNA: TGTGCCAGTACCCAGGGGTCGAACACTGAAGCTTTCTTT; CDR3 protein: CASTQGSNTEAFF
V gene: TRBV14; D gene: NA; CDR3 length: 19; J gene: TRBJ2-6; clone size: NA; CDR3 DNA: TGTGCCAGCAGCCAAGAGTCTGGGGTCGTATCTTCTGGGGCCAACGTCCTGACTTTC; CDR3 protein: CASSQESGVVSSGANVLTF
V gene: TRBV6-5; D gene: TRBD1; CDR3 length: 15; J gene: TRBJ1-5; clone size: NA; CDR3 DNA: TGTGCCACCCGGTCCGGGACAGGGGGCAGTCAGCCCCAGCATTTT; CDR3 protein: CATRSGTGGSQPQHF
V gene: TRBV18; D gene: TRBD1; CDR3 length: 15; J gene: TRBJ1-5; clone size: few; CDR3 DNA: TGTGCCAGCTCACCGCCAGGACAGGGGAATCAGCCCCAGCATTTT; CDR3 protein: CASSPPGQGNQPQHF
V gene: TRBV6-1; D gene: NA; CDR3 length: 11; J gene: TRBJ1-2; clone size: NA; CDR3 DNA: TGTGCCAGCAGTTACGAAGGTGGCTACACCTTC; CDR3 protein: CASSYEGGYTF
V gene: TRBV2; D gene: NA; CDR3 length: 15; J gene: TRBJ2-4; clone size: once; CDR3 DNA: TGTGCCAGCAGTGAGCGGATTCTAGCCAAAAACATTCAGTACTTC; CDR3 protein: CASSERILAKNIQYF
V gene: TRBV7-3; D gene: NA; CDR3 length: 14; J gene: TRBJ1-5; clone size: NA; CDR3 DNA: TGTGCCAGCAGCCCCGGACGGGCCGATCAGCCCCAGCATTTT; CDR3 protein: CASSPGRADQPQHF
V gene: TRBV6-5; D gene: NA; CDR3 length: 14; J gene: TRBJ1-1; clone size: NA; CDR3 DNA: TGTGCCAGCAGTTACTCGGGGGGGGACACTGAAGCTTTCTTT; CDR3 protein: CASSYSGGDTEAFF
V gene: TRBV7-2; D gene: TRBD1; CDR3 length: 15; J gene: TRBJ1-4; clone size: NA; CDR3 DNA: TGTGCCAGCAGTCTTCCGGGACAGGGTCATGAAAAACTGTTTTTT; CDR3 protein: CASSLPGQGHEKLFF
V gene: TRBV2; D gene: NA; CDR3 length: 14; J gene: TRBJ1-3; clone size: NA; CDR3 DNA: TGTGCCAGCAGTGGCTCGAGCTCTGGAAACACCATATATTTT; CDR3 protein: CASSGSSSGNTIYF
V gene: TRBV27; D gene: NA; CDR3 length: 14; J gene: TRBJ1-2; clone size: NA; CDR3 DNA: TGTGCCAGCAGTTTATTTGGAACTAACTATGGCTACACCTTC; CDR3 protein: CASSLFGTNYGYTF
V gene: TRBV11-1; D gene: TRBD1; CDR3 length: 15; J gene: TRBJ1-5; clone size: NA; CDR3 DNA: TGTGCCAGCAGCCCGCAGGGGGATAGCAATCAGCCCCAGCATTTT; CDR3 protein: CASSPQGDSNQPQHF
V gene: TRBV6-6; D gene: NA; CDR3 length: 14; J gene: TRBJ1-5; clone size: NA; CDR3 DNA: TGTGCCGGCCGGCGGGGGGACGGCAATCAGCCCCAGCATTTT; CDR3 protein: CAGRRGDGNQPQHF
V gene: TRBV12-5; D gene: TRBD1; CDR3 length: 18; J gene: TRBJ1-4; clone size: NA; CDR3 DNA: TGTGCTAGTGGTTTGGCCGGGACAGGAGATGCAACTAATGAAAAACTGTTTTTT; CDR3 protein: CASGLAGTGDATNEKLFF